Listed below are T cell receptor beta chains from one sample, sequenced in a study of shared clonotypes between healthy human individuals. The protocol was immunoSEQ multiplex PCR, while the TCRdb copy is restricted to in-frame clones and leaves out a portion. The sample yields about 2.1 million clones, around 95% seen once. Sequencing was done on a sample of naive CD8+ T cells from PBMCs. These receptors came from a man younger than 35 in good health. Some clones in this sample may be carry-over from other donors' samples. The CDR3 runs from the conserved cysteine through the conserved F or W. A D gene is named only where the DNA matches it firmly. Only part of the rows carry a size: once, few, many, or a class if the clone is expanded.

v_gene	j_gene	d_gene	len	abundance	CDR3nt	CDR3aa
TRBV7-9	TRBJ2-1	NA	17	NA	TGTGCCAGCACCGATCCGCCACTCCGGGACCTCTACAATGAGCAGTTCTTC	CASTDPPLRDLYNEQFF
TRBV18	TRBJ2-1	NA	19	NA	TGTGCCAGCTCAACAGGGCTGGACCCACGCGCAGGACATGGCCATGAGCAGTTCTTC	CASSTGLDPRAGHGHEQFF
TRBV19	TRBJ1-2	NA	11	few	TGTGCCAGTAGTCCAGGGTATGGCTACACCTTC	CASSPGYGYTF
TRBV7-3	TRBJ1-3	NA	17	NA	TGTGCCAGCAGCTTAGAGGTGATCGTTAGAACCCCAAACACCATATATTTT	CASSLEVIVRTPNTIYF
TRBV7-9	TRBJ2-7	NA	13	NA	TGTGCCAGCAGCTTCGGTACGGGGTACGAGCAGTACTTC	CASSFGTGYEQYF
TRBV9	TRBJ2-1	TRBD2	15	NA	TGTGCCAGCAGCTCTCAGGGAGGGCCGTACAATGAGCAGTTCTTC	CASSSQGGPYNEQFF
TRBV6-5	TRBJ1-4	NA	12	NA	TGTGCCAGCAGCTTGCCCGATGAAAAACTGTTTTTT	CASSLPDEKLFF
TRBV10-3	TRBJ2-5	TRBD2	16	NA	TGTGCCATCACCCCAGGGACTAGCGGGGCCCAAGAGACCCAGTACTTC	CAITPGTSGAQETQYF
TRBV2	TRBJ1-2	NA	12	NA	TGTGCCACCGGTGGGGACGCCTATGGCTACACCTTC	CATGGDAYGYTF
TRBV30	TRBJ2-5	TRBD2	16	NA	TGTGCCTGGGCATCCTGGACTAGCGGGAGTCCTGAGACCCAGTACTTC	CAWASWTSGSPETQYF
TRBV19	TRBJ2-7	TRBD2	15	NA	TGTGCCAGTAGTGCGAGCGGGAGCGCTACCTACGAGCAGTACTTC	CASSASGSATYEQYF
TRBV6-6	TRBJ1-4	NA	16	NA	TGTGCCAGCAGCCCCCACCCGAGGGACACTAATGAAAAACTGTTTTTT	CASSPHPRDTNEKLFF
TRBV7-9	TRBJ2-7	TRBD2	16	NA	TGTGCCAGCAGCTTAAGAGCGGGAGGGCTCTCCTACGAGCAGTACTTC	CASSLRAGGLSYEQYF
TRBV19	TRBJ2-7	NA	14	NA	TGTGCCAGTAGTATATCTCTAGCCACCTACGAGCAGTACTTC	CASSISLATYEQYF
TRBV28	TRBJ2-5	TRBD1	16	once	TGTGCCAGCAGTTTGAAGGGCAGGGGGCCGGGAAAGACCCAGTACTTC	CASSLKGRGPGKTQYF
TRBV7-9	TRBJ2-1	TRBD1	13	NA	TGTGCCAGCCGGGACAGCCACTACAATGAGCAGTTCTTC	CASRDSHYNEQFF
TRBV5-4	TRBJ2-7	NA	15	once	TGTGCCAGCAGCCCCTACCTGGAGACCTCCTACGAGCAGTACTTC	CASSPYLETSYEQYF
TRBV29-1	TRBJ1-3	NA	14	NA	TGCAGCGTTGCAACGGGGATAGTCGGAAACACCATATATTTT	CSVATGIVGNTIYF
TRBV5-5	TRBJ1-1	NA	18	NA	TGTGCCAGCAGCCCTGGGTGGGGCAAGGGCGATGGGAACACTGAAGCTTTCTTT	CASSPGWGKGDGNTEAFF
TRBV11-2	TRBJ1-2	TRBD1	15	NA	TGTGCCAGCAGCTTAGTTACAGGGGTTAACTATGGCTACACCTTC	CASSLVTGVNYGYTF
TRBV6-6	TRBJ2-2	NA	15	NA	TGTGCCAGCAGCCCCGGACCTTCGAACACCGGGGAGCTGTTTTTT	CASSPGPSNTGELFF
TRBV19	TRBJ2-7	NA	13	NA	TGTGCCAGTAGTATAGTGGAAGGCTTCGAGCAGTACTTC	CASSIVEGFEQYF
TRBV10-2	TRBJ2-7	NA	12	NA	TGCGCCAGCAGCGAAGTTAGTGGCGAGCAGTACTTC	CASSEVSGEQYF
TRBV7-9	TRBJ2-7	NA	13	NA	TGTGCCAGCAGATCTAGGAGCTCCTACGAGCAGTACTTC	CASRSRSSYEQYF
TRBV15	TRBJ2-3	NA	16	NA	TGTGCCACCAGCAGTCCCCGGAGACACCGCACAGATACGCAGTATTTT	CATSSPRRHRTDTQYF
TRBV19	TRBJ1-5	TRBD1	14	few	TGTGCCAGCAGGGACAGGGGAGCCGATCAGCCCCAGCATTTT	CASRDRGADQPQHF